This is a list of T cell receptor beta chains from one sample in a study of shared clonotypes between healthy human individuals. Sequencing was performed with immunoSEQ multiplex PCR; in TCRdb, only in-frame clones are kept and a portion is missing. The data contain 300,000 or so clones, 74% of them singletons. Source material: memory CD4+ T cells sorted from blood. Receptors were obtained from a man aged 25-40 years in good health. CDR3s include the opening cysteine and the closing phenylalanine or tryptophan. The D gene is left open where the match is weak. Expanded clones get a size class; other rows say once, few or many, or leave the size out.

d_call: .; clone_size: .; j_call: TRBJ1-5; v_call: TRBV7-8; cdr3_length: 12; cdr3_nt: TGTGCCAGCAGCTTAATGCTGCAGCCCCAGCATTTT; cdr3_aa: CASSLMLQPQHF
d_call: TRBD1; clone_size: .; j_call: TRBJ2-7; v_call: TRBV10-3; cdr3_length: 17; cdr3_nt: TGTGCCATCAGCCGGGACAGGGCAGAAATTAGCTCCTACGAGCAGTACTTC; cdr3_aa: CAISRDRAEISSYEQYF
d_call: TRBD1; clone_size: .; j_call: TRBJ2-7; v_call: TRBV5-4; cdr3_length: 13; cdr3_nt: TGTGCCAGCAGCTTTACACAGGGGGCGCCAGTTATTTTC; cdr3_aa: CASSFTQGAPVIF
d_call: TRBD1; clone_size: .; j_call: TRBJ2-5; v_call: TRBV5-5; cdr3_length: 16; cdr3_nt: TGTGCCAGCAGCTCTCCGGGACAGAGGGGCCAAGAGACCCAGTACTTC; cdr3_aa: CASSSPGQRGQETQYF
d_call: .; clone_size: once; j_call: TRBJ2-7; v_call: TRBV5-1; cdr3_length: 15; cdr3_nt: TGCGCCAGCAGCTTGGAGCCACAGGCGGCCCACAGACAGTACTTC; cdr3_aa: CASSLEPQAAHRQYF
d_call: TRBD1; clone_size: .; j_call: TRBJ2-3; v_call: TRBV2; cdr3_length: 18; cdr3_nt: TGTGCCAGCAGTGACGCTGGACAGGGGGCCTCTTGGACAGATACGCAGTATTTT; cdr3_aa: CASSDAGQGASWTDTQYF
d_call: .; clone_size: .; j_call: TRBJ1-1; v_call: TRBV7-6; cdr3_length: 14; cdr3_nt: TGTGCCAGCAGCCAGCGGGCAGGCGATAGCCAAGCTTTCTTT; cdr3_aa: CASSQRAGDSQAFF
d_call: .; clone_size: .; j_call: TRBJ1-3; v_call: TRBV7-2; cdr3_length: 12; cdr3_nt: TGTGCCAGCAGCCTAGACGGAAACACCATATATTTT; cdr3_aa: CASSLDGNTIYF
d_call: .; clone_size: .; j_call: TRBJ1-1; v_call: TRBV5-1; cdr3_length: 11; cdr3_nt: TGCGCCAGCAGCTTCGGCCCTGAAGCTTTCTTT; cdr3_aa: CASSFGPEAFF
d_call: TRBD1; clone_size: .; j_call: TRBJ2-7; v_call: TRBV7-3; cdr3_length: 14; cdr3_nt: TGTGCCAGCAGCCTGGGACAGGGAGGCTACGAGCAGTACTTC; cdr3_aa: CASSLGQGGYEQYF
d_call: .; clone_size: few; j_call: TRBJ1-4; v_call: TRBV7-8; cdr3_length: 14; cdr3_nt: TGTGCCAGCAGCTTAGCAGGGTGGGGTGAAAAACTGTTTTTT; cdr3_aa: CASSLAGWGEKLFF
d_call: .; clone_size: .; j_call: TRBJ1-4; v_call: TRBV6-1; cdr3_length: 13; cdr3_nt: TGTGCCAGCTACAAATCTATTAATGAAAAACTGTTTTTT; cdr3_aa: CASYKSINEKLFF
d_call: .; clone_size: .; j_call: TRBJ1-5; v_call: TRBV6-1; cdr3_length: 16; cdr3_nt: TGTGCCAGCAGTGAAGCGGGGTGGGGGGGCGATCAGCCCCAGCATTTT; cdr3_aa: CASSEAGWGGDQPQHF
d_call: TRBD1; clone_size: few; j_call: TRBJ1-3; v_call: TRBV9; cdr3_length: 16; cdr3_nt: TGTGCCAGCAGCGCGACAGGGGGCTTCGCGGGAAACACCATATATTTT; cdr3_aa: CASSATGGFAGNTIYF
d_call: .; clone_size: .; j_call: TRBJ2-1; v_call: TRBV29-1; cdr3_length: 15; cdr3_nt: TGCAGCGTTTACGGGAGCTCATACTCCTACAATGAGCAGTTCTTC; cdr3_aa: CSVYGSSYSYNEQFF
d_call: TRBD2; clone_size: few; j_call: TRBJ2-7; v_call: TRBV14; cdr3_length: 17; cdr3_nt: TGTGCCAGCAGCCAGCTGGGAAGGGGCGGGAGGACCTACGAGCAGTACTTC; cdr3_aa: CASSQLGRGGRTYEQYF
d_call: .; clone_size: once; j_call: TRBJ1-4; v_call: TRBV2; cdr3_length: 13; cdr3_nt: TGTGCCAGCGGACGGACGACTAATGAAAAACTGTTTTTT; cdr3_aa: CASGRTTNEKLFF
d_call: .; clone_size: few; j_call: TRBJ1-2; v_call: TRBV30; cdr3_length: 15; cdr3_nt: TGTGCCTGGAGTTCCCCGGCCAGGGGAGGATATGGCTACACCTTC; cdr3_aa: CAWSSPARGGYGYTF
d_call: .; clone_size: .; j_call: TRBJ2-6; v_call: TRBV7-6; cdr3_length: 14; cdr3_nt: TGTGCCAGCAGCCCCACCTCTGGGGCCAACGTCCTGACTTTC; cdr3_aa: CASSPTSGANVLTF
d_call: TRBD2; clone_size: .; j_call: TRBJ2-7; v_call: TRBV5-1; cdr3_length: 15; cdr3_nt: TGCGCCAGCAGCTTGGATGGAGCGGGAGGGAGGGAGCAGTACTTC; cdr3_aa: CASSLDGAGGREQYF
d_call: .; clone_size: .; j_call: TRBJ2-2; v_call: TRBV7-2; cdr3_length: 16; cdr3_nt: TGTGCCAGCAGTTTTCGAGGGGCAGGTGTCCCCGGGGAGCTGTTTTTT; cdr3_aa: CASSFRGAGVPGELFF
d_call: TRBD2; clone_size: .; j_call: TRBJ2-7; v_call: TRBV5-1; cdr3_length: 15; cdr3_nt: TGCGCCAGCTATCCCGGGACTAGCGCGCTTAGCGAGCAGTACTTC; cdr3_aa: CASYPGTSALSEQYF
d_call: .; clone_size: .; j_call: TRBJ1-1; v_call: TRBV29-1; cdr3_length: 13; cdr3_nt: TGCAGCGTCGCCGACGGGGGGAACACTGAAGCTTTCTTT; cdr3_aa: CSVADGGNTEAFF
d_call: .; clone_size: once; j_call: TRBJ1-5; v_call: TRBV9; cdr3_length: 19; cdr3_nt: TGTGCCAGCAGCGTAGAAGGGGGAAGAGGACCGACCCCCAATCAGCCCCAGCATTTT; cdr3_aa: CASSVEGGRGPTPNQPQHF
d_call: TRBD1; clone_size: once; j_call: TRBJ2-1; v_call: TRBV6-5; cdr3_length: 16; cdr3_nt: TGTGCCAGCAGTTACTCGACGACAGGGGCGTCCAATGAGCAGTTCTTC; cdr3_aa: CASSYSTTGASNEQFF
d_call: .; clone_size: .; j_call: TRBJ2-1; v_call: TRBV27; cdr3_length: 15; cdr3_nt: TGTGCCAGCAGTCCCCTTGGCAGGGTAGGTAATGAGCAGTTCTTC; cdr3_aa: CASSPLGRVGNEQFF